The rows below give T cell receptor beta chains drawn from one sample of a study of cytomegalovirus exposure and HLA in healthy donors. Here immunoSEQ multiplex PCR was the method, and the copy in TCRdb shows in-frame clones only, minus some. This specimen shows about 140,000 clones; the ten leading clones hold less than 3%. Sequences were obtained from PBMCs. These receptors were obtained from a man aged 35 to 55 in good health and CMV-seronegative. Both conserved end residues are part of each CDR3. A D gene is named only where the DNA matches it firmly.

D: TRBD1; V: TRBV7-2; J: TRBJ2-7; CDR3: CASSLWTGSYEQYF; DNA: TGTGCCAGCAGCTTATGGACAGGCTCCTACGAGCAGTACTTC
D: .; V: TRBV5-4; J: TRBJ2-7; CDR3: CASSLKTGYEQYF; DNA: TGTGCCAGCAGTCTTAAAACAGGCTACGAGCAGTACTTC
D: .; V: TRBV5-6; J: TRBJ1-2; CDR3: CASSLFGVDGYTF; DNA: TGTGCCAGCAGCTTGTTCGGGGTAGATGGCTACACCTTC
D: .; V: TRBV9; J: TRBJ2-5; CDR3: CASSVGPASQETQYF; DNA: TGTGCCAGCAGCGTAGGTCCCGCCAGTCAAGAGACCCAGTACTTC
D: TRBD1; V: TRBV6-1; J: TRBJ1-5; CDR3: CATQGWGNQPQHF; DNA: TGTGCCACACAGGGGTGGGGCAATCAGCCCCAGCATTTT
D: .; V: TRBV28; J: TRBJ2-4; CDR3: CASSILNPDIQYF; DNA: TGTGCCAGCAGTATACTGAATCCGGACATTCAGTACTTC
D: .; V: TRBV11-2; J: TRBJ2-2; CDR3: CASSLTGGRNTGELFF; DNA: TGTGCCAGCAGCCTTACAGGTGGGCGGAACACCGGGGAGCTGTTTTTT
D: .; V: TRBV5-5; J: TRBJ2-3; CDR3: CASSLARGAGDTQYF; DNA: TGTGCCAGCAGCTTGGCCCGGGGGGCTGGAGATACGCAGTATTTT
D: TRBD1; V: TRBV11-2; J: TRBJ2-1; CDR3: CASSFGQVGEQFF; DNA: TGTGCCAGCAGCTTTGGACAGGTCGGTGAGCAGTTCTTC
D: TRBD2; V: TRBV7-3; J: TRBJ2-7; CDR3: CASSLDGSAGYEQYF; DNA: TGTGCCAGCAGCTTAGATGGCTCAGCGGGATACGAGCAGTACTTC